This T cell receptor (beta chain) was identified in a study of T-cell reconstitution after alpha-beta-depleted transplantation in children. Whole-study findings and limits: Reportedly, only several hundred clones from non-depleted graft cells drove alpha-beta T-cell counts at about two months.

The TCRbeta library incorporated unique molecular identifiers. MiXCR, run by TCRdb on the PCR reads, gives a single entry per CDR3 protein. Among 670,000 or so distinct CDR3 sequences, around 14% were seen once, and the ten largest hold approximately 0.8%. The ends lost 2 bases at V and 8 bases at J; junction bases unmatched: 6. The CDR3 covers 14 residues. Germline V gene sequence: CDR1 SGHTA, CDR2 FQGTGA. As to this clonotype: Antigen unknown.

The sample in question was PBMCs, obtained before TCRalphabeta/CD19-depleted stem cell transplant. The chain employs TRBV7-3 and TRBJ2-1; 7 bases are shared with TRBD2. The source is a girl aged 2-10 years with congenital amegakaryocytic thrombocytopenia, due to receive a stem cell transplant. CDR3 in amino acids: CASSLRPGRDEQFF. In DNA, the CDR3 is TGTGCCAGCAGCTTACGACCGGGGAGGGATGAGCAGTTCTTC.